This note documents a single TCR beta chain sequence. The data derive from a study of blood T cell repertoires in COVID-19. The overall study: The samples span acute and convalescent COVID-19 from the United States, Italy and Spain. Sample material is recorded as cDNA or gDNA derived from T cells, B-cell-depleted T cells, or PBMCs.

Authors' data handling: Amplification with reference gene primers provided the estimates of nucleated cell counts. Data came from immunoSEQ multiplex PCR; TCRdb stores just in-frame clones and leaves some out. From that table come the V and J calls and clone size; the DNA was used to work out D and trimming. The sample comprises more than 250,000 clones, roughly 83% of which are singletons, and about 4.3% rests with the top ten. With 0 bases clipped from V and 7 bases from J, the junction kept 11 bases outside the gene matches. CDR1 MNHEY and CDR2 SVGEGT come from the germline V gene. There are 19 residues in the CDR3.

The TCR originated in a man in his sixties who had recovered from COVID-19. Specimen: peripheral blood. The chain recombines TRBV6-2 or TRBV6-3 with TRBJ1-6, with 11 bases aligning to TRBD1. The CDR3 DNA follows: TGTGCCAGCAGTTACTCCCTCGGAGGACAGGGGGCTTTGAATTCACCCCTCCACTTT. Residues: CASSYSLGGQGALNSPLHF.